This TCR beta chain was captured in a study of CDR3 diversity in severe acne. TCRdb reprocessed the PCR reads with MiXCR, giving one entry per CDR3 protein. The repertoire consists of some 90,000 distinct CDR3 sequences, with less than 65% occurring once and the leading ten covering 11%. Trimming removed 4 bases from V and 4 bases from J; junction bases left unmatched: 6. There are 15 residues in the CDR3. Germline values: CDR1 SGDLS, CDR2 YYNGEE. Ten or more counts support this clonotype. This TCR was sampled from a male donor with severe acne vulgaris. Source material: blood. V is TRBV9 and J is TRBJ1-1; 11 nucleotides agree with TRBD1. CDR3 sequence (DNA): TGTGCCAGCAGCCCGCCCGGGACAGGGGGCACTGAAGCTTTCTTT. Translating gives CASSPPGTGGTEAFF.